This T cell receptor beta chain was recovered during a study of response to subunit inactivated influenza vaccine. Study-level points and caveats: Only a handful of new T cells, the authors suggested, are recruited with each seasonal influenza vaccination.

Notes on this clonotype: The target antigen is unknown.

MiXCR was run by TCRdb on the RT-PCR reads, yielding one entry per CDR3 protein. This table has about 540,000 distinct CDR3 sequences, less than 25% appearing once. This CDR3 comprises 15 residues. Trimming removed 0 bases at V and 2 bases at J, with 11 bases between. Germline values: CDR1 LGHNA, CDR2 YNFKEQ. The same sample was also used in a study of T cells expressing NK-cell markers. As that report states: Generation of TCR beta cDNA was performed by 5'RACE template switching incorporating UMIs. Beta-chain profiling covered CD3+CD56+NKG2C+, CD3+CD56+NKG2C- and CD3+CD56-NKG2C+ sorted subsets. The leading position in the CD3+CD56-NKG2C+ fraction of several donors also went to these clonotypes.

The rearrangement links TRBV4-2 to TRBJ2-7; perhaps TRBD1 as D (5 bases). This clonotype was obtained from a man aged 50-60 years who received an inactivated influenza vaccine. The sequencing here drew on CD4+ T cells sorted from PBMCs, taken approximately 12 days after vaccination. The CDR3 is CASSQDLQATYEQYF. The CDR3 DNA reads as TGTGCCAGCAGCCAAGATTTACAGGCTACCTACGAGCAGTACTTC.